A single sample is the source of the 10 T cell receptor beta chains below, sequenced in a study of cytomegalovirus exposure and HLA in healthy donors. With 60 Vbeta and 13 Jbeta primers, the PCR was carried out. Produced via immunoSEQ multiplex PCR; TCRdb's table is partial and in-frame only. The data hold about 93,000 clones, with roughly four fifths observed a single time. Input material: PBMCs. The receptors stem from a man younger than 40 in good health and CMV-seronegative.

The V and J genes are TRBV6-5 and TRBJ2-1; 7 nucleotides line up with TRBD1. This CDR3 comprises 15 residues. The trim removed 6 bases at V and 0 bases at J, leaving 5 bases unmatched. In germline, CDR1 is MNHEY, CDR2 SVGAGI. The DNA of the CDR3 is TGTGCCAGCAGAACACAGGGGAGCTCCTACAATGAGCAGTTCTTC. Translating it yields CASRTQGSSYNEQFF.

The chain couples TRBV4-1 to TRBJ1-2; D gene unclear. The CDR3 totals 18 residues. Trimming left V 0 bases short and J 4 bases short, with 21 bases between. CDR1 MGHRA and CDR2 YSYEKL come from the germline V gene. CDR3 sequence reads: CASSQDQDSPVMVYGYTF. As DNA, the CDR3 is TGCGCCAGCAGCCAAGACCAGGACTCCCCGGTCATGGTCTATGGCTACACCTTC.

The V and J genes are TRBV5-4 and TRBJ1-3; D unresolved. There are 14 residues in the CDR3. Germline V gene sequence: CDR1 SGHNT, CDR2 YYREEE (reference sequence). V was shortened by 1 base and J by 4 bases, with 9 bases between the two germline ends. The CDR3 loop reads CASSLRGSGNTIYF. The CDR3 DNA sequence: TGTGCCAGCAGCTTGAGAGGGTCCGGAAACACCATATATTTT.

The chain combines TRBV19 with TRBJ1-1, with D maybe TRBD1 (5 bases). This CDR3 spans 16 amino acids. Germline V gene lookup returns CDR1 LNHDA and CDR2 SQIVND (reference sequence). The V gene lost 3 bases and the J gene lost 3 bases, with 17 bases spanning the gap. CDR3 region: CASSILSPGLDTEAFF. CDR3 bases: TGTGCCAGTAGTATCCTCTCACCAGGGTTGGACACTGAAGCTTTCTTT.

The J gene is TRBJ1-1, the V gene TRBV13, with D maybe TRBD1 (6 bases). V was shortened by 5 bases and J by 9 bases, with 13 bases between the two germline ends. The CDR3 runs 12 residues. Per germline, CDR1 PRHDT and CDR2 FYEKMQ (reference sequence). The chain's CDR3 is CASSHGQYQAFF. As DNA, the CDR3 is TGTGCCAGCAGCCATGGACAGTATCAAGCTTTCTTT.

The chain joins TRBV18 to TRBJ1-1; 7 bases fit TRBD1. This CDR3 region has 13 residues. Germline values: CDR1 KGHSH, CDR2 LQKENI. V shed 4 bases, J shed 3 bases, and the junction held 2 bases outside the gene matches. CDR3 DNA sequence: TGTGCCAGCTCACAGGGGGCGGACACTGAAGCTTTCTTT. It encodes CASSQGADTEAFF.

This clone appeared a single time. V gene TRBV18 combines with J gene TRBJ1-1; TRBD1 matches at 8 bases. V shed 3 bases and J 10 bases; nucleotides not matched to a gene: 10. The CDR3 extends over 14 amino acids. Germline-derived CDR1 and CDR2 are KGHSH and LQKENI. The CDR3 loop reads CASSPVTGESVAFF. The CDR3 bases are TGTGCCAGCTCACCCGTGACAGGGGAGAGTGTAGCTTTCTTT.

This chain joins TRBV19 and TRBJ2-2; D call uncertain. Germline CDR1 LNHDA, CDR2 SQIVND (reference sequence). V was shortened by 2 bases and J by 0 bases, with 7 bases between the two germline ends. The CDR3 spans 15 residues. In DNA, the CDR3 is TGTGCCAGTAGTATATTCCCTGCGAACACCGGGGAGCTGTTTTTT. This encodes CASSIFPANTGELFF.

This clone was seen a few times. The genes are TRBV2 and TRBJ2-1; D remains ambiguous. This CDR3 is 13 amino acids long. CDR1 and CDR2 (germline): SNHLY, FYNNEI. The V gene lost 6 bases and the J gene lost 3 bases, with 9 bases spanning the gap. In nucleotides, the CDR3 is TGTGCCAGCAGGGAGACCCACTACAATGAGCAGTTCTTC. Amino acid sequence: CASRETHYNEQFF.

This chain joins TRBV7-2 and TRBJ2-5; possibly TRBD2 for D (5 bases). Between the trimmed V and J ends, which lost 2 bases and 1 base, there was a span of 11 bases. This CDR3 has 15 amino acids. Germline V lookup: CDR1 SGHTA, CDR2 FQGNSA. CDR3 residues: CASSLNWLAQETQYF. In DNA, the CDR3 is TGTGCCAGCAGCTTAAATTGGCTAGCCCAAGAGACCCAGTACTTC. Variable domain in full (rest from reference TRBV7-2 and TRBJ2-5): GAGVSQSPSNKVTEKGKDVELRCDPISGHTALYWYRQSLGQGLEFLIYFQGNSAPDKSGLPSDRFSAERTGGSVSTLTIQRTQQEDSAVYLCASSLNWLAQETQYFGPGTRLLVL.